The table lists the clone carrying this TCR beta chain with a few counts. This table comes from immunoSEQ multiplex PCR, and its TCRdb copy is limited to in-frame clones, with some not included. The sample contains about 160,000 clones, 94% of which appear only once. This specimen belongs to a study of control samples from healthy donors and cancer patients. The CDR3 runs to 14 residues. CDR1 and CDR2 (germline): SGHNT, YYREEE (reference sequence). Trimming shortened V by 2 bases and J by 6 bases, and 15 bases separated the two germline ends. The source of this sequence is a middle-aged woman in good health. The sequenced sample was blood. The rearrangement uses TRBV5-4 and TRBJ2-7; D perhaps matches TRBD2 (8 bases). The chain's CDR3 is CASSLLTGTSEQYF. Written as DNA, the CDR3 is TGTGCCAGCAGCTTACTGACAGGGACTAGCGAGCAGTACTTC. Drawing the rest from reference TRBV5-4 and TRBJ2-7, the complete variable domain is ETGVTQSPTHLIKTRGQQVTLRCSSQSGHNTVSWYQQALGQGPQFIFQYYREEENGRGNFPPRFSGLQFPNYSSELNVNALELDDSALYLCASSLLTGTSEQYFGPGTRLTVT.